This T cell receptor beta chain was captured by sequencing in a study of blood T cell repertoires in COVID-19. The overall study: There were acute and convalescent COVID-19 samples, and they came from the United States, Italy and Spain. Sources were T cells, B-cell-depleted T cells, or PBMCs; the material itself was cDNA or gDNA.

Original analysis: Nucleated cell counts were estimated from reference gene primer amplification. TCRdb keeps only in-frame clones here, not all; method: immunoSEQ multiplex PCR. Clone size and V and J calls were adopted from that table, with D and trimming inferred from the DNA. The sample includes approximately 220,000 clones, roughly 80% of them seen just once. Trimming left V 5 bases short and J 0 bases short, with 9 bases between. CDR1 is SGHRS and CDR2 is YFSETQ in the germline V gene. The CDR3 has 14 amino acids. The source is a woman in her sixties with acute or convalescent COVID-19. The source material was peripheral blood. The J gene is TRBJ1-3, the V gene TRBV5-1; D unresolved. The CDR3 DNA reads TGCGCCAGCAGTCCAGTCCTCTCTGGAAACACCATATATTTT. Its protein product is CASSPVLSGNTIYF. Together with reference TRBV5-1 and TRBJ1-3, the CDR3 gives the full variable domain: KAGVTQTPRYLIKTRGQQVTLSCSPISGHRSVSWYQQTPGQGLQFLFEYFSETQRNKGNFPGRFSGRQFSNSRSEMNVSTLELGDSALYLCASSPVLSGNTIYFGEGSWLTVV.